The 14 T cell receptor beta chains in this list originate from one sample, sequenced in a study of shared clonotypes between healthy human individuals. Repertoires were generated with immunoSEQ multiplex PCR, while TCRdb's copy carries only in-frame clones and drops some. The table includes 1 million to 1.3 million clones, around 82% detected once. Sequencing was done on a sample of memory CD4+ T cells from PBMCs. Subset of the sample: CD45RA-negative fraction. The receptors come from a man in his late teens or twenties in good health. Some clones in this sample may be carry-over from other donors' samples.

This chain joins TRBV7-9 and TRBJ2-7; D possibly uses TRBD1 or TRBD2 (5 bases each). The CDR3 has 13 amino acids. CDR1 is SEHNR and CDR2 is FQNEAQ in the germline V gene (reference sequence). V lost 7 bases to trimming and J lost 6 bases, with 16 bases between them. The CDR3 spells CASTGTPWGEQYF. The CDR3 nucleotides are TGTGCCAGCACCGGGACCCCCTGGGGCGAGCAGTACTTC.

About this clone itself: One end of the junction is discordant with germline, which a read error may explain. This chain connects TRBV19 to TRBJ2-3, with TRBD2 matching over 8 bases. Germline-derived CDR1 and CDR2 are LNHDA and SQIVND (reference sequence). This CDR3 contains 11 residues. The chain's CDR3 is CASIGGLGTHF. The CDR3 coding sequence is TGTGCCAGTATAGGGGGACTAGGTACGCATTTT. Full variable domain (remainder filled in from reference TRBV19 and TRBJ2-3): DGGITQSPKYLFRKEGQNVTLSCEQNLNHDAMYWYRQDPGQGLRLIYYSQIVNDFQKGDIAEGYSVSREKKESFPLTVTSAQKNPTAFYLCASIGGLGTHFGPGTRLTVL.

CDR3 DNA: TGTGCCAGCAGCCCCGCTTCCGGGGTCGAGCAGTTCTTC. It codes for CASSPASGVEQFF. The chain recombines TRBV7-9 with TRBJ2-1; TRBD2 might be the D (5 bases). V was shortened by 5 bases and J by 10 bases, with 15 bases between the two germline ends. The CDR3 has 13 amino acids. Germline CDR1 is SEHNR and CDR2 is FQNEAQ (reference sequence).

The rearrangement links TRBV6-5 to TRBJ1-1; D is possibly TRBD1 (6 bases). The V end was cut by 2 bases, the J end by 3 bases, with 10 bases between. The CDR3 consists of 14 residues. CDR1 is MNHEY, CDR2 SVGAGI, per germline. The CDR3 protein is CASSYDRGDTEAFF. CDR3 in DNA: TGTGCCAGCAGTTACGATAGGGGGGACACTGAAGCTTTCTTT.

This clone was counted a few times. The same CDR3 also results from other DNA sequences found in this sample. The chain employs TRBV7-2 and TRBJ2-3, with D perhaps TRBD1 or TRBD2 (5 bases each). Trimming cost V 1 base and J 3 bases, with 8 bases left between them. Germline values: CDR1 SGHTA, CDR2 FQGNSA. The CDR3 consists of 14 residues. The CDR3: CASSLGGLTDTQYF. For the CDR3, the DNA is TGTGCCAGCAGCTTAGGGGGGTTGACAGATACGCAGTATTTT.

The gene calls are TRBV6-6 and TRBJ2-7; 11 bases agree with TRBD2. Trimming took 0 bases from V and 3 from J; bases not matched to a gene: 4. Germline CDR1 is MNHNY and CDR2 is SVGAGI (reference sequence). The CDR3 spans 16 residues. DNA of the CDR3: TGTGCCAGCAGTTACTCACCGGGACTAGCGGACTACGAGCAGTACTTC. It codes for CASSYSPGLADYEQYF.

As regards this clone: In the same sample, other DNA sequences code for this CDR3. The genes are TRBV9 and TRBJ2-3; 9 bases are a match to TRBD2. The V gene end was trimmed by 0 bases and the J gene end by 4 bases; junction bases not matched to a gene: 3. The germline V gene encodes CDR1 SGDLS and CDR2 YYNGEE. The CDR3 contains 15 residues. The CDR3 is CASSVGSGRPDTQYF. CDR3 sequence (DNA): TGTGCCAGCAGCGTAGGTAGCGGGAGACCAGATACGCAGTATTTT.

In this sample, this clone turned up many times. This chain links TRBV5-1 with TRBJ2-3; weak D call: TRBD2 (6 bases). Trimming took 7 bases from V and 1 from J, leaving 19 bases between them. CDR1 and CDR2 from the germline V gene are SGHRS and YFSETQ. The CDR3 has 16 residues. In DNA form, the CDR3 reads TGCGCCAGCCGTAGGAGGGGTGGAGAGGGCACAGATACGCAGTATTTT. This translates into CASRRRGGEGTDTQYF.

The rearrangement uses TRBV6-1 and TRBJ2-3; D remains ambiguous. There are 12 residues in the CDR3. Trimming removed 2 bases at V and 10 bases at J, with 10 bases between. The germline V gene encodes CDR1 MNHNS and CDR2 SASEGT. The CDR3: CASSEKGTAQYF. In DNA, the CDR3 is TGTGCCAGCAGTGAAAAGGGAACGGCGCAGTATTTT.

V gene TRBV5-4 combines with J gene TRBJ1-3; TRBD1 is a possible D gene (6 bases). The V end was cut by 4 bases, the J end by 3 bases, with 14 bases between. Germline V gene sequence: CDR1 SGHNT, CDR2 YYREEE (reference sequence). The CDR3 spans 15 residues. The CDR3, as DNA: TGTGCCAGCAGCCCACAGGGAGGGTTTGGAAACACCATATATTTT. Translated, it gives CASSPQGGFGNTIYF.

The chain joins TRBV9 to TRBJ2-6; 9 nucleotides match TRBD1. V lost 4 bases and J lost 2; bases outside the gene matches: 10. CDR3 length: 18 residues. Germline values: CDR1 SGDLS, CDR2 YYNGEE. The CDR3 here is CASSPGGQGSTGANVLTF. Written as DNA, the CDR3 is TGTGCCAGCAGCCCCGGAGGACAGGGGTCGACTGGGGCCAACGTCCTGACTTTC.

The gene calls are TRBV5-1 and TRBJ2-1, with D possibly being TRBD2 (5 bases). Germline values: CDR1 SGHRS, CDR2 YFSETQ. V lost 5 bases and J 4 bases, leaving 7 bases between the germline ends. CDR3 length equals 12 residues. The CDR3, as DNA: TGCGCCAGCAGACTAGATTACAATGAGCAGTTCTTC. It codes for CASRLDYNEQFF.

The chain links TRBV5-1 to TRBJ1-5; D unresolved. Trimming took off 0 bases at V and 4 bases at J, with 14 bases between the two ends. Per germline, CDR1 SGHRS and CDR2 YFSETQ. The CDR3 is made up of 16 amino acids. CDR3 DNA: TGCGCCAGCAGCTTGGTTGTGGGAAAATGGAATCAGCCCCAGCATTTT. Protein product: CASSLVVGKWNQPQHF.

CDR3 loop: CASRNAGLAASYEQYF. The CDR3 region has the DNA TGTGCCAGCAGAAATGCGGGACTAGCGGCCTCCTACGAGCAGTACTTC. This chain joins TRBV28 and TRBJ2-7, with 11 bases that match TRBD2. The ends lost 6 bases at V and 0 bases at J; junction bases unmatched: 7. The CDR3 spans 16 residues. Germline values: CDR1 MDHEN, CDR2 SYDVKM.